This paragraph covers one TCR beta chain sequence. This sample was included in a study of blood T cell repertoires in COVID-19. Background on the study: Acute and convalescent COVID-19 samples came from the United States, Italy and Spain. From T cells, B-cell-depleted T cells, or PBMCs came the material, which was cDNA or gDNA.

TCRdb's copy holds only in-frame clones and misses some; the assay was immunoSEQ multiplex PCR. The sample holds about 68,000 clones; 75% to 95% are singletons and the top ten take around 7.8%. Followed over time, Seattle patients had been enrolled while infection was active. Sequenced sample: peripheral blood. The clonotype originates from a man in his forties or fifties with COVID-19, enrolled during active disease.

The CDR3 spells CASSLAGRDSYNEQFF. In DNA form, the CDR3 reads TGTGCCAGCAGCTTGGCTGGTAGGGACAGCTACAATGAGCAGTTCTTC. V gene TRBV5-6 combines with J gene TRBJ2-1, with 7 bases identical to TRBD1. The CDR3 is made up of 16 amino acids. Per the germline V gene, CDR1 is SGHDT and CDR2 is YYEEEE. J was trimmed by 3 bases and V by 0 bases; bases with no gene match: 6.